This T cell receptor beta chain was retrieved from a study of PD-1 blockade in classical Hodgkin lymphoma. The method was immunoSEQ multiplex PCR; TCRdb's version includes in-frame clones alone and lacks a portion of them. Altogether about 41,000 clones are present, approximately 71% being singletons, with the ten largest covering under 3%. By proportion, this clone is medium-sized. Indicated time point: cycle 4 day 1 (C4D1), after 6 weeks of nivolumab. All trial patients relapsed after autologous stem cell transplantation. V lost 5 bases and J lost 3, with 13 bases in between. Looked up from germline, CDR1 is SEHNR and CDR2 is FQNEAQ (reference sequence). This CDR3 is 15 amino acids long.

This chain connects TRBV7-9 to TRBJ1-4, with unresolved D. This TCR derives from a human donor with classical Hodgkin lymphoma. The specimen was peripheral blood mononuclear cells (PBMCs), collected before the fourth cycle of nivolumab. The CDR3 loop reads CASSAQPQANEKLFF. Written as DNA, the CDR3 is TGTGCCAGCAGCGCGCAGCCCCAGGCTAATGAAAAACTGTTTTTT. Drawing the rest from reference TRBV7-9 and TRBJ1-4, the complete variable domain is DTGVSQNPRHKITKRGQNVTFRCDPISEHNRLYWYRQTLGQGPEFLTYFQNEAQLEKSRLLSDRFSAERPKGSFSTLEIQRTEQGDSAMYLCASSAQPQANEKLFFGSGTQLSVL.